The 8 T cell receptor beta chains in this list originate from one sample, sequenced in a study of blood T cell repertoires in COVID-19. Generated by immunoSEQ multiplex PCR, the TCRdb table keeps only in-frame clones and is missing some. The sample holds roughly 90,000 clones, about 82% seen once. Sample: peripheral blood. Receptor source: a human donor in a cohort sampled during active COVID-19.

This chain links TRBV20-1 with TRBJ2-7; D remains ambiguous. V was trimmed by 1 base and J by 3 bases, leaving 4 bases between them. This CDR3 is 11 amino acids long. Looked up from germline, CDR1 is DFQATT and CDR2 is SNEGSKA (reference sequence). In nucleotides, the CDR3 is TGCAGTGCTAGAGTAGTCTACGAGCAGTACTTC. Residues: CSARVVYEQYF.

Only one count was recorded for this clone. V usage is TRBV5-1 and J usage is TRBJ2-7; a possible D gene is TRBD2 (7 bases). Trimming removed 4 bases at V and 7 bases at J, with 21 bases between. Looked up from germline, CDR1 is SGHRS and CDR2 is YFSETQ. The CDR3 has 15 amino acids. CDR3 coding DNA: TGCGCCAGCAGCATAGCGGGCGAGGGGGTCGAGGAGCAGTACTTC. This encodes CASSIAGEGVEEQYF.

This chain joins TRBV2 and TRBJ2-3; 11 positions agree with TRBD2. J gave up 1 base and V 2 bases, and 8 bases lay outside the gene matches. This CDR3 comprises 18 residues. CDR1 and CDR2 from the germline V gene are SNHLY and FYNNEI. Here the CDR3 DNA reads TGTGCCAGCAGTGAATCTAGCGGGGGGAATAGTGGCACAGATACGCAGTATTTT. Protein sequence: CASSESSGGNSGTDTQYF.

The rearrangement joins TRBV5-4 to TRBJ2-1; 13 bases align to TRBD2. The CDR3 spans 16 residues. Germline V gives CDR1 SGHNT, CDR2 YYREEE (reference sequence). The trim removed 2 bases at V and 5 bases at J, leaving 4 bases unmatched. As DNA, the CDR3 is TGTGCCAGCAGCTTCCCAGGACTAGCGGGGGACAATGAGCAGTTCTTC. It encodes CASSFPGLAGDNEQFF. The whole variable domain, remainder taken from reference TRBV5-4 and TRBJ2-1, is ETGVTQSPTHLIKTRGQQVTLRCSSQSGHNTVSWYQQALGQGPQFIFQYYREEENGRGNFPPRFSGLQFPNYSSELNVNALELDDSALYLCASSFPGLAGDNEQFFGPGTRLTVL.

Turning to this clone: Other DNA variants within this sample encode the same CDR3. CDR3 loop: CASSAGYNEQFF. CDR3 nucleotides: TGTGCCAGCAGCGCCGGCTACAATGAGCAGTTCTTC. The chain joins TRBV7-2 to TRBJ2-1, with D uncertain. CDR3 length equals 12 residues. Deletions cut 5 bases from V and 3 bases from J, with 5 bases between. Germline values: CDR1 SGHTA, CDR2 FQGNSA.

The chain carries TRBV2 and TRBJ2-5; 8 bases fit TRBD1. Germline CDR1 and CDR2: SNHLY and FYNNEI. The CDR3 has 14 amino acids. Trimming cost V 7 bases and J 6 bases; bases outside gene matches: 10. The CDR3 region is CASNKDRAKKTQYF. CDR3 sequence (DNA): TGTGCCAGCAACAAGGACAGGGCGAAAAAGACCCAGTACTTC.

The J gene is TRBJ2-7, the V gene TRBV5-1; 12 bases line up with TRBD1. CDR1 is SGHRS and CDR2 is YFSETQ in the germline V gene. V lost 4 bases to trimming and J lost 4 bases; unmatched junction nucleotides: 6. This CDR3 contains 15 residues. This CDR3 reads CASSVGTGGPYEQYF. CDR3 in DNA: TGCGCCAGCAGCGTTGGGACAGGGGGCCCTTACGAGCAGTACTTC.

This clone turned up a few times. The chain links TRBV9 to TRBJ2-7, with TRBD2 identical over 12 bases. The CDR3 totals 15 residues. Germline V gene data show CDR1 as SGDLS and CDR2 as YYNGEE. The trim removed 3 bases at V and 2 bases at J, leaving 3 bases unmatched. The CDR3, as DNA: TGTGCCAGCAGCGAGCGGACTAGCGGGGCCTACGAGCAGTACTTC. Residues: CASSERTSGAYEQYF.